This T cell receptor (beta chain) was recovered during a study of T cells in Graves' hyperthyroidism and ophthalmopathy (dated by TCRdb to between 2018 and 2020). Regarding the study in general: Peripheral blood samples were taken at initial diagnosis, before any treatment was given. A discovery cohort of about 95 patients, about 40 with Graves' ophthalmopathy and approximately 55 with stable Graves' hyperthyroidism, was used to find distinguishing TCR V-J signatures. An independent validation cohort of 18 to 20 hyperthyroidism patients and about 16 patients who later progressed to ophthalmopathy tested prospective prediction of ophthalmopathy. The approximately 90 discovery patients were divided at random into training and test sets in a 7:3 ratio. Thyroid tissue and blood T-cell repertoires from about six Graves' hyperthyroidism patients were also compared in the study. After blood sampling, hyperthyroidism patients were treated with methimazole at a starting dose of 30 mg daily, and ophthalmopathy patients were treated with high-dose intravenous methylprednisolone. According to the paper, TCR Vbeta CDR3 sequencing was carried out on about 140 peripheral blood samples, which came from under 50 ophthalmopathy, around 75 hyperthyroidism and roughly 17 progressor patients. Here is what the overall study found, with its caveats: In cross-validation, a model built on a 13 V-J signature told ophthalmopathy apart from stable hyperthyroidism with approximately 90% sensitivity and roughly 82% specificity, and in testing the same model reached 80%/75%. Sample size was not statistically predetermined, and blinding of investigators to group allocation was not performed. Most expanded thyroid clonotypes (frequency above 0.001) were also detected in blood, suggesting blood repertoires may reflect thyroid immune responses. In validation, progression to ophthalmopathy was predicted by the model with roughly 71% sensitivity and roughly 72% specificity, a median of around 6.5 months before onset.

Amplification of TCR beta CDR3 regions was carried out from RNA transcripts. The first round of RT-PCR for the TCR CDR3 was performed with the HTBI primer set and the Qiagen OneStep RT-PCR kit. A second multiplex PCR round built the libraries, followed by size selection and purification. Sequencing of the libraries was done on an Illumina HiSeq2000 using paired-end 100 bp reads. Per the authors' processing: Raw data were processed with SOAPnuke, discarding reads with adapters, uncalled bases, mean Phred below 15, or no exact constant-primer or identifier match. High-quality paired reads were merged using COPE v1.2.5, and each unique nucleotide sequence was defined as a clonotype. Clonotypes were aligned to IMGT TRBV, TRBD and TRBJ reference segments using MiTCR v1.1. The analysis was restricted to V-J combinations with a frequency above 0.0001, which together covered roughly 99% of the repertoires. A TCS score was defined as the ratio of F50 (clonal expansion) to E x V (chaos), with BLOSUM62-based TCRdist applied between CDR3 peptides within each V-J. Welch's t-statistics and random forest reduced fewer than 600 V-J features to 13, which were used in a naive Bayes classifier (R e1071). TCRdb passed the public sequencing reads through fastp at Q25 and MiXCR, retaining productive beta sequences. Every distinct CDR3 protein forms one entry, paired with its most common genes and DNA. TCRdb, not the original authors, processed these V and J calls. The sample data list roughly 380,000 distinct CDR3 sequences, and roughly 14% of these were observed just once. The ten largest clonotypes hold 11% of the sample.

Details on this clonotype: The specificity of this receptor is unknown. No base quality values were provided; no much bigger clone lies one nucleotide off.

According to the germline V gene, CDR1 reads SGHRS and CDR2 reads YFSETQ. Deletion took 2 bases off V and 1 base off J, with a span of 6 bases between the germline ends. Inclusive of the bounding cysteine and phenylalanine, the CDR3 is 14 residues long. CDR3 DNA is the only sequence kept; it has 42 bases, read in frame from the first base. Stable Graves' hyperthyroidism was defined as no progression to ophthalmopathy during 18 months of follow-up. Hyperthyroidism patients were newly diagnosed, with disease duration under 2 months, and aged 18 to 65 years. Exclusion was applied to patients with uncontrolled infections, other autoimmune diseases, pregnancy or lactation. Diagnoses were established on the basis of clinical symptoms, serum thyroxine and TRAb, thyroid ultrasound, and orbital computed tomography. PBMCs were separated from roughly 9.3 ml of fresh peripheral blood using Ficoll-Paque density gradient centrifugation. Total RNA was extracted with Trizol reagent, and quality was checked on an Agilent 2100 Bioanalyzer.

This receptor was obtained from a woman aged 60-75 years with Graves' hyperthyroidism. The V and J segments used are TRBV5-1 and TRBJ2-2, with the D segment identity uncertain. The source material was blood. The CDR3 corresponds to CASSFGKNTGELFF. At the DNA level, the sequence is TGCGCCAGCAGCTTTGGCAAGAACACCGGGGAGCTGTTTTTT.